The entry below describes one T cell receptor beta chain. J was trimmed by 7 bases and V by 1 base; bases with no gene match: 20. The CDR3 runs 19 residues. CDR1 SGHVS and CDR2 FQNEAQ come from the germline V gene. Clones were sequenced by immunoSEQ multiplex PCR, and TCRdb holds only the in-frame ones, with some missing. The sample shows about 100,000 clones, less than 80% of them seen only once. The sample originates from a study of shared clonotypes between healthy human individuals. The chain uses TRBV7-8 and TRBJ2-7, with 9 bases matching TRBD2. Sequences were obtained from memory CD8+ T cells sorted from blood. Subset described: CD45RO+ cells pooled with CCR7-negative TemRA cells. The TCR comes from a woman aged 25 to 45 in good health. CDR3 amino acids: CASSLDLWLAGSPAGEQYF. The DNA for the CDR3 is TGTGCCAGCAGCTTAGATCTGTGGCTAGCGGGATCCCCCGCCGGAGAGCAGTACTTC.